This TCR beta chain was sequenced in a study of response to subunit inactivated influenza vaccine. General study points: Authors proposed each seasonal influenza vaccination draws in few new T cells.

Concerning this clonotype itself: The antigen is undetermined.

The length of the CDR3 is 18 residues. Germline CDR1 is LGHDT and CDR2 is YNNKEL (reference sequence). The V gene end was trimmed by 5 bases and the J gene end by 6 bases; junction bases not matched to a gene: 20. TCRdb re-derived calls from the RT-PCR reads in MiXCR, one entry per CDR3 protein. Found here are about 800,000 distinct CDR3 sequences, approximately 22% of them singletons; the top ten hold 9.5% to 13%. The sample in question was PBMCs from blood, obtained around 5 days after vaccination. This sequence joins TRBV3-1 and TRBJ2-5; TRBD1 aligns across 8 bases. This sequence was found in a man in his fifties who received an inactivated influenza vaccine. The CDR3: CASSKIEGAGGAWKTQYF. The CDR3 nucleotides read TGTGCCAGCAGCAAAATCGAAGGGGCAGGGGGCGCCTGGAAGACCCAGTACTTC.